This is a list of T cell receptor beta chains from one sample in a study of blood T cells in healthy people across ages. TCRdb re-derived calls from the 5' RACE reads in MiXCR, one entry per CDR3 protein. The table records hundreds of thousands of distinct CDR3 sequences, under 25% of them present only once. Sequenced material: blood. These receptors all come from a man between 65 and 80 years old in good health. CDR3s include the opening cysteine and the closing phenylalanine or tryptophan. D genes are given only for firm matches. Where a row states a size, it is once, few, many or the class of an expanded clone; other rows omit it.

D,size,J,V,length,CDR3,DNA
.,many,TRBJ1-2,TRBV12-5,15,CASGFGRGSQDGYTF,TGTGCTAGTGGTTTCGGACGAGGGAGCCAGGATGGCTACACCTTC
.,.,TRBJ2-7,TRBV5-1,15,CASSLEQGGWYEQYF,TGCGCCAGCAGCTTGGAACAGGGTGGATGGTACGAGCAGTACTTC
.,many,TRBJ2-1,TRBV28,12,CASSLLNNEQFF,TGTGCCAGCAGTCTACTGAACAATGAGCAGTTCTTC
.,once,TRBJ1-1,TRBV24-1,15,CATSDSGRGATEAFF,TGTGCCACCAGTGATTCGGGACGGGGGGCCACTGAAGCTTTCTTT
TRBD1,few,TRBJ2-1,TRBV7-9,13,CASSLVQGPEQFF,TGTGCCAGCAGCTTAGTACAGGGGCCTGAGCAGTTCTTC
TRBD2,.,TRBJ2-4,TRBV4-3,17,CASSQDASGSVKNIQYF,TGCGCCAGCAGCCAAGATGCTAGCGGGAGTGTCAAAAACATTCAGTACTTC
TRBD1,.,TRBJ1-6,TRBV2,13,CASRGQRNSPLHF,TGTGCCAGCAGGGGACAGAGGAATTCACCCCTCCACTTT
.,.,TRBJ2-7,TRBV10-3,14,CAISGVGPIYEQYF,TGTGCCATCAGTGGGGTCGGACCGATCTACGAGCAGTACTTC
.,.,TRBJ2-1,TRBV21-1,20,CASSTLGRDHPGGSYNEQFF,TGTGCCAGCAGCACCCTCGGGAGGGACCACCCCGGGGGGTCCTACAATGAGCAGTTCTTC
TRBD1,few,TRBJ2-5,TRBV7-9,15,CASSWGQARKETQYF,TGTGCCAGCAGCTGGGGACAGGCGAGAAAAGAGACCCAGTACTTC
.,.,TRBJ2-5,TRBV5-5,14,CATDQSGDKETQYF,TGTGCCACCGACCAGTCAGGGGACAAAGAGACCCAGTACTTC
.,few,TRBJ2-7,TRBV5-1,17,CASSLGPFAGNSYEQYF,TGCGCCAGCAGCTTGGGTCCCTTCGCAGGGAATTCCTACGAGCAGTACTTC
TRBD1,few,TRBJ2-6,TRBV9,19,CASSPREGTGLSGANVLTF,TGTGCCAGCAGCCCCCGTGAAGGGACAGGACTCTCTGGGGCCAACGTCCTGACTTTC
.,.,TRBJ2-1,TRBV5-1,15,CASSGGRTPYNEQFF,TGCGCCAGCTCGGGGGGCAGGACCCCCTACAATGAGCAGTTCTTC
.,.,TRBJ2-7,TRBV24-1,16,CATSAYGTPKAYQQYF,TGTGCCACCAGTGCATACGGGACTCCCAAGGCCTACCAGCAGTACTTC
TRBD1,.,TRBJ1-4,TRBV12-3/TRBV12-4,14,CASSWDRARGKLFF,TGTGCCAGCAGTTGGGACAGGGCGAGGGGAAAACTGTTTTTT
.,many,TRBJ2-1,TRBV14,16,CASSPLRSSSYNEQFF,TGTGCCAGCAGCCCCCTTCGTTCAAGCTCCTACAATGAGCAGTTCTTC
TRBD1,few,TRBJ1-2,TRBV20-1,14,CSAPGQGLNYGYTF,TGCAGTGCTCCGGGACAGGGCTTAAACTATGGCTACACCTTC
.,.,TRBJ2-1,TRBV20-1,15,CSASYPGEGYNEQFF,TGCAGTGCTAGTTATCCGGGAGAGGGTTACAATGAGCAGTTCTTC
TRBD1,many,TRBJ2-3,TRBV5-1,14,CASSLGTGADTQYF,TGCGCCAGCAGCTTGGGGACAGGGGCAGATACGCAGTATTTT
.,.,TRBJ2-4,TRBV20-1,18,CSARDLGTADLAKNIQYF,TGCAGTGCTAGAGATCTAGGGACCGCCGATTTAGCCAAAAACATTCAGTACTTC
.,.,TRBJ1-2,TRBV2,15,CASNMGPQGSYGYTF,TGTGCCAGCAACATGGGACCCCAAGGGTCCTATGGCTACACCTTC
TRBD2,few,TRBJ2-1,TRBV5-1,14,CASSLGVAGVEQFF,TGCGCCAGCAGCTTGGGGGTAGCGGGAGTAGAGCAGTTCTTC
TRBD1,few,TRBJ2-1,TRBV29-1,11,CSVAGQGLHRF,TGCAGCGTTGCGGGACAGGGGCTACATCGCTTC
.,.,TRBJ2-2,TRBV29-1,14,CSVRLGPNTGELFF,TGCAGCGTTCGGCTAGGGCCGAACACCGGGGAGCTGTTTTTT
.,.,TRBJ2-7,TRBV12-3/TRBV12-4,16,CASSYREKSLAYEQYF,TGTGCCAGCAGTTACCGGGAAAAGAGTCTAGCCTACGAGCAGTACTTC
.,.,TRBJ1-4,TRBV7-9,13,CASSEDKNEKLFF,TGTGCCAGCAGCGAAGACAAAAATGAAAAACTGTTTTTT
.,few,TRBJ2-3,TRBV6-2/TRBV6-3,13,CASSFETLDTQYF,TGTGCCAGCAGTTTTGAGACGTTGGATACGCAGTATTTT
TRBD1,.,TRBJ2-7,TRBV6-2/TRBV6-3,13,CASSYSDVLGGYF,TGCGCCAGCAGTTACTCCGACGTGTTAGGGGGCTACTTC
TRBD1,.,TRBJ2-3,TRBV5-1,14,CASSGRQGSDTQYF,TGCGCCAGCAGCGGACGACAGGGGTCAGATACGCAGTATTTT
TRBD2,many,TRBJ2-5,TRBV29-1,16,CSVEERASGSQETQYF,TGCAGCGTTGAAGAGAGGGCTAGCGGGAGCCAAGAGACCCAGTACTTC
TRBD1,few,TRBJ2-4,TRBV20-1,14,CSATTGVAKNIQYF,TGCAGTGCTACTACAGGGGTTGCCAAAAACATTCAGTACTTC
TRBD1,.,TRBJ1-1,TRBV30,12,CASGQEETEAFF,TGTGCCTCGGGACAGGAGGAAACTGAAGCTTTCTTT
.,.,TRBJ2-7,TRBV7-2,15,CASSLVAVESYEQYF,TGTGCCAGCAGCTTAGTAGCGGTGGAATCCTACGAGCAGTACTTC
.,few,TRBJ2-5,TRBV10-3,13,CAISRDTQETQYF,TGTGCCATCAGCCGGGACACCCAAGAGACCCAGTACTTC
TRBD2,few,TRBJ2-1,TRBV20-1,13,CSARDGGVGEQFF,TGCAGTGCTAGAGATGGGGGGGTGGGTGAGCAGTTCTTC
.,.,TRBJ1-1,TRBV7-8,15,CASLDRIALNTEAFF,TGTGCCAGCTTAGACCGCATCGCCTTGAACACTGAAGCTTTCTTT
.,few,TRBJ2-5,TRBV5-1,15,CASSLLGGAQETQYF,TGCGCCAGCAGCTTGTTAGGGGGAGCCCAAGAGACCCAGTACTTC
.,.,TRBJ2-5,TRBV4-1,14,CASSAGTARSTQYF,TGCGCCAGCAGCGCCGGGACTGCTCGGAGCACCCAGTACTTC
.,.,TRBJ2-7,TRBV27,15,CASSSSGGNSYEQYF,TGTGCCAGCAGTTCCTCGGGCGGGAACTCCTACGAGCAGTACTTC
.,.,TRBJ2-3,TRBV20-1,15,CSAGDPRSSSDTQYF,TGCAGTGCCGGGGATCCGCGGTCTAGCTCAGATACGCAGTATTTT
TRBD2,.,TRBJ2-5,TRBV20-1,12,CSARDGEGTQYF,TGCAGTGCTAGAGACGGGGAGGGGACCCAGTACTTC
.,.,TRBJ2-7,TRBV2,12,CASSDIGDEQYF,TGTGCCAGCAGTGACATTGGAGACGAGCAGTACTTC
TRBD2,many,TRBJ2-5,TRBV20-1,14,CSASTSGIGETQYF,TGCAGTGCTAGTACTAGCGGTATTGGGGAGACCCAGTACTTC
.,few,TRBJ1-1,TRBV12-5,14,CASGPGQPNTEAFF,TGTGCTAGTGGTCCGGGGCAGCCGAACACTGAAGCTTTCTTT
.,.,TRBJ2-7,TRBV7-2,13,CASSLREINEQYF,TGTGCCAGCAGCTTAAGGGAAATCAACGAGCAGTACTTC
TRBD2,many,TRBJ2-7,TRBV12-3/TRBV12-4,18,CASSLKGWGLAGGSEQYF,TGTGCCAGCAGTTTAAAAGGGTGGGGGCTAGCGGGAGGTTCCGAGCAGTACTTC
.,few,TRBJ2-3,TRBV5-1,13,CASSLEGGNTQYF,TGCGCCAGCAGCTTGGAGGGAGGAAATACGCAGTATTTT
TRBD2,.,TRBJ2-2,TRBV10-3,14,CAISVGTSAGELFF,TGTGCCATCAGTGTTGGGACTAGCGCCGGGGAGCTGTTTTTT